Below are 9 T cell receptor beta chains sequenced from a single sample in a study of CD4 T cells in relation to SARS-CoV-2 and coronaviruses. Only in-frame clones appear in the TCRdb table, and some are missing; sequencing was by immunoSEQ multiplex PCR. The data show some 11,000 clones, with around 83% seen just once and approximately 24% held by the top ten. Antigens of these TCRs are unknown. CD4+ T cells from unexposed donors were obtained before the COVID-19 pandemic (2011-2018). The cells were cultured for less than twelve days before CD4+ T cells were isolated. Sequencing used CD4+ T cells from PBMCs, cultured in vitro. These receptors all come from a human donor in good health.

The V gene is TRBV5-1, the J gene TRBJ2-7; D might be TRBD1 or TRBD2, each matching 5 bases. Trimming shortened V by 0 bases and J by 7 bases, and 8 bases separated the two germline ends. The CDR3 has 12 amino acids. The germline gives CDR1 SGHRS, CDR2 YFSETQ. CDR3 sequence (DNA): TGCGCCAGCAGCTTGGTGAGGGGTGAGCAGTACTTC. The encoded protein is CASSLVRGEQYF.

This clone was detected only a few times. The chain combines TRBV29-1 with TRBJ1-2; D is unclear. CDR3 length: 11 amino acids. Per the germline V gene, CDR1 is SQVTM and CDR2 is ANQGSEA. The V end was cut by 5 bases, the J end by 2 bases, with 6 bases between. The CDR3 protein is CSVSGNYGYTF. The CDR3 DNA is TGCAGCGTTTCCGGGAACTATGGCTACACCTTC.

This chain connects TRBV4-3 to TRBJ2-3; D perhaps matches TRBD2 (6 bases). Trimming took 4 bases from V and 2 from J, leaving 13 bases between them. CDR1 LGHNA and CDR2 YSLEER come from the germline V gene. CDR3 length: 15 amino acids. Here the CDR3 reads CASSPTGLHTDTQYF. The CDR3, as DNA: TGCGCCAGCAGCCCCACGGGACTGCACACAGATACGCAGTATTTT.

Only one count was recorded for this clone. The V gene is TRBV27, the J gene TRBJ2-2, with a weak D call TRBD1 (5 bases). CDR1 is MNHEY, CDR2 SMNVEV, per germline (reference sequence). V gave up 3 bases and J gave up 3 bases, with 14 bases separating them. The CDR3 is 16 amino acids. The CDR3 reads CASSFSNRWDTGELFF. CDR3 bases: TGTGCCAGCAGTTTCTCCAACAGGTGGGACACCGGGGAGCTGTTTTTT.

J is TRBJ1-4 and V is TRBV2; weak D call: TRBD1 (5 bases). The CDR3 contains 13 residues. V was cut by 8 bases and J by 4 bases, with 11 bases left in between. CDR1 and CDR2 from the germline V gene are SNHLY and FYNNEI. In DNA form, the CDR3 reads TGTGCCAGCGGGGGTGCGGGTAATGAAAAACTGTTTTTT. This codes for CASGGAGNEKLFF.

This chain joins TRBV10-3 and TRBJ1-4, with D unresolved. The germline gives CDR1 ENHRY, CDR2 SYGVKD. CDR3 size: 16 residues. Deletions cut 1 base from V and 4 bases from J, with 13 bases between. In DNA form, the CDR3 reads TGTGCCATCAGTGAGTTGGGCCCGTCAAATAATGAAAAACTGTTTTTT. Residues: CAISELGPSNNEKLFF.

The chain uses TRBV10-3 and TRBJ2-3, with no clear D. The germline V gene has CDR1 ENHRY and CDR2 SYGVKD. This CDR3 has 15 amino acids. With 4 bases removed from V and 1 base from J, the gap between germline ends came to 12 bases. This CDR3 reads CAISVSREGTDTQYF. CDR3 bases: TGTGCCATCAGTGTATCGAGAGAGGGCACAGATACGCAGTATTTT.

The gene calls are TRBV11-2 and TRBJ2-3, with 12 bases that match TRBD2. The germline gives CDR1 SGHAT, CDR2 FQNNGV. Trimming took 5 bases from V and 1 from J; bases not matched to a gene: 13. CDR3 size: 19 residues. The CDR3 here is CASSPRLAGEFFGTDTQYF. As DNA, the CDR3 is TGTGCCAGCAGCCCGAGACTAGCGGGGGAGTTTTTCGGCACAGATACGCAGTATTTT.

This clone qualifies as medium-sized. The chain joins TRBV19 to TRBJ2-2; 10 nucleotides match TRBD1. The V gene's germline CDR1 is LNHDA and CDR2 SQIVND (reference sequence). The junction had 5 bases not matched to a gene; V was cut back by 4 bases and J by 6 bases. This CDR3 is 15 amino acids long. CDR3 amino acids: CASSKGTGESGELFF. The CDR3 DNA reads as TGTGCCAGTAGTAAGGGGACAGGGGAGTCCGGGGAGCTGTTTTTT.